These 29 T cell receptor beta chains were sequenced from one sample in a study of cytomegalovirus exposure and HLA in healthy donors (dated by TCRdb to 2015 to 2018). Receptors were amplified or captured by the immunoSEQ multiplex PCR assay. A mixture of 60 forward primers for TCR Vbeta segments and 13 reverse primers for TCR Jbeta segments was used in the multiplex PCR. TCRdb mirrors the immuneACCESS table, restricted to in-frame sequences. Some clones are absent from its copies; in checked studies, under half trace to an unresolved V gene, and the reason for the others is unknown. The sample table shows roughly 140,000 clones, and roughly 62% are seen once. The ten largest make up almost 4.5% of the sample. Sequencing was performed on PBMCs. The source of these receptors is a man aged 55 to 70 in good health and CMV-seronegative.

This chain connects TRBV5-1 to TRBJ1-1; TRBD1 might be the D (6 bases). This CDR3 has 15 amino acids. The V end lost 4 bases, the J end lost 1 base, and 14 bases lay between the germline ends. Germline CDR1 and CDR2: SGHRS and YFSETQ. Here the CDR3 reads CASSRGGARNTEAFF. CDR3 bases: TGCGCCAGCAGCAGGGGGGGGGCCCGGAACACTGAAGCTTTCTTT.

The chain joins TRBV28 to TRBJ1-2; 7 nucleotides agree with TRBD1. The V gene end was trimmed by 2 bases and the J gene end by 2 bases; junction bases not matched to a gene: 5. Germline V lookup: CDR1 MDHEN, CDR2 SYDVKM. CDR3 size: 15 residues. As DNA, the CDR3 is TGTGCCAGCAGTTTAGGGACAGACCGAAACTATGGCTACACCTTC. It is translated as CASSLGTDRNYGYTF.

This clone was observed a few times. The chain recombines TRBV11-3 with TRBJ2-2, with D possibly TRBD2 on 6 matching bases. Germline V gene sequence: CDR1 SGHNT, CDR2 YENEEA. CDR3 size: 13 residues. V shed 2 bases and J shed 7 bases, with 8 bases lying between them. The DNA of the CDR3 is TGTGCCAGCAGCTTAAGTAGCGGCGGGGAGCTGTTTTTT. Translated, it gives CASSLSSGGELFF.

The chain joins TRBV5-1 to TRBJ2-5, with 7 nucleotides matching TRBD1. This CDR3 is 14 amino acids long. CDR1 and CDR2 from the germline V gene are SGHRS and YFSETQ. The J segment lost 1 base and the V segment lost 4 bases, leaving 4 bases of the junction unmatched. CDR3 nucleotide sequence: TGCGCCAGCAGCAAGACAGGGAGCCAAGAGACCCAGTACTTC. Protein product: CASSKTGSQETQYF.

The V call is TRBV7-7, the J call TRBJ2-1, with D possibly TRBD2 on 5 matching bases. The CDR3 has 15 amino acids. Trimming pared 1 base from V and 5 bases from J, leaving 12 bases between. Germline CDR1 and CDR2: SSHAT and FNYEAQ (reference sequence). As DNA, the CDR3 is TGTGCCAGCAGCTTAGGACCAACTAGTAACAATGAGCAGTTCTTC. Its translation: CASSLGPTSNNEQFF.

The chain employs TRBV30 and TRBJ2-7, with D possibly TRBD2 on 6 matching bases. The CDR3 loop spans 13 amino acids. Trimming stripped 0 bases from V and 3 bases from J, with 9 bases between. Per germline, CDR1 GTSNPN and CDR2 SVGIG (reference sequence). In DNA form, the CDR3 reads TGTGCCTGGAGTGTATCCGGGAGCTACGAGCAGTACTTC. Residues: CAWSVSGSYEQYF.

J is TRBJ2-1 and V is TRBV5-1; unclear D gene. V was pared by 2 bases and J by 0 bases, with 9 bases between. Germline V gives CDR1 SGHRS, CDR2 YFSETQ. This CDR3 has 15 residues. The CDR3 here is CASSLSLSSYNEQFF. CDR3 sequence (DNA): TGCGCCAGCAGCTTAAGTTTGAGCTCCTACAATGAGCAGTTCTTC. Full variable domain (remainder filled in from reference TRBV5-1 and TRBJ2-1): KAGVTQTPRYLIKTRGQQVTLSCSPISGHRSVSWYQQTPGQGLQFLFEYFSETQRNKGNFPGRFSGRQFSNSRSEMNVSTLELGDSALYLCASSLSLSSYNEQFFGPGTRLTVL.

J is TRBJ2-3 and V is TRBV27; D may be TRBD2 (5 bases). The CDR3 has 16 residues. The germline V and J ends were trimmed by 4 bases and 2 bases, with 16 bases remaining between them. Germline CDR1 is MNHEY and CDR2 is SMNVEV (reference sequence). The CDR3 reads CASSSRGIFVTDTQYF. CDR3 nucleotides: TGTGCCAGCAGTTCCCGGGGAATCTTTGTCACAGATACGCAGTATTTT.

The V call is TRBV11-3, the J call TRBJ2-1, with TRBD1 matching 9 bases. Germline V gene sequence: CDR1 SGHNT, CDR2 YENEEA. V shed 1 base and J 1 base; nucleotides not matched to a gene: 5. This CDR3 comprises 17 residues. Here the CDR3 DNA reads TGTGCCAGCAGCTTAGCCGGGACAGGGCGATCCTACAATGAGCAGTTCTTC. Translating gives CASSLAGTGRSYNEQFF.

The V call is TRBV30, the J call TRBJ2-3, with 10 nucleotides matching TRBD2. Germline CDR1 is GTSNPN and CDR2 is SVGIG (reference sequence). V lost 3 bases and J lost 5; bases outside the gene matches: 8. The CDR3 sequence is 15 residues long. The DNA of the CDR3 is TGTGCCTGGAGCGCAGGGACTAGCGAAAGAGATACGCAGTATTTT. It is translated as CAWSAGTSERDTQYF.

This clone was counted only a few times. CDR3 residues: CASSFRATMNTEAFF. CDR3 nucleotide sequence: TGTGCCAGCAGCTTCAGGGCTACCATGAACACTGAAGCTTTCTTT. The J gene is TRBJ1-1, the V gene TRBV7-2, with a tentative D call TRBD1 (5 bases). The ends were cut back, 3 bases at V and 0 bases at J, with 11 bases in the middle. The germline V gene has CDR1 SGHTA and CDR2 FQGNSA. The CDR3 totals 15 residues.

The chain carries TRBV10-2 and TRBJ2-7; 9 bases align to TRBD1. This CDR3 spans 15 amino acids. After removal of 2 bases from V and 0 bases from J, the junction contained 2 bases not matched to a gene. CDR1 is WSHSY and CDR2 is SAAADI in the germline V gene. CDR3 loop: CASSEQGQGSYEQYF. For the CDR3, the DNA is TGCGCCAGCAGTGAGCAGGGACAGGGCTCCTACGAGCAGTACTTC.

This clone was detected only a few times. The chain employs TRBV27 and TRBJ2-5, with a possible D match to TRBD2 (6 bases). Trimming stripped 5 bases from V and 6 bases from J, with 13 bases between. The length of the CDR3 is 13 residues. Germline V gene sequence: CDR1 MNHEY, CDR2 SMNVEV (reference sequence). For the CDR3, the DNA is TGTGCCAGCAGTAGACTAGAACGACAGACCCAGTACTTC. Amino acids: CASSRLERQTQYF.

This clone was picked up one time. The J gene is TRBJ2-1, the V gene TRBV25-1, with 9 bases aligning to TRBD2. Germline values: CDR1 MGHDK, CDR2 SYGVNS. The CDR3 is made up of 14 amino acids. The J segment lost 6 bases and the V segment lost 6 bases, leaving 6 bases of the junction unmatched. The DNA of the CDR3 is TGTGCCAGCAGGGACTCAGCGGGAGGCAATGAGCAGTTCTTC. Encoded protein: CASRDSAGGNEQFF.

The chain carries TRBV5-1 and TRBJ2-5; 8 bases are a match to TRBD2. The CDR3 sequence is 16 residues long. The ends lost 3 bases at V and 4 bases at J; junction bases unmatched: 11. Germline V gene sequence: CDR1 SGHRS, CDR2 YFSETQ. CDR3 nucleotide sequence: TGCGCCAGCAGCTGGGGGAGCGGGAGTAGGGGAGAGACCCAGTACTTC. Its protein is CASSWGSGSRGETQYF.

The V and J genes are TRBV29-1 and TRBJ1-1; no definite D call. The CDR3 has 11 residues. V shed 4 bases and J shed 3 bases, with 6 bases lying between them. The germline gives CDR1 SQVTM, CDR2 ANQGSEA. The CDR3 region has the DNA TGCAGCGTTGGAGGAGACACTGAAGCTTTCTTT. It yields the protein CSVGGDTEAFF.

This sequence joins TRBV6-5 and TRBJ1-4, with TRBD1 matching 7 bases. J gave up 3 bases and V 3 bases, and 1 base lay outside the gene matches. In germline, CDR1 is MNHEY, CDR2 SVGAGI. The CDR3 length is 14 residues. The DNA for the CDR3 is TGTGCCAGCAGTTATACAGGGGCTAATGAAAAACTGTTTTTT. This translates into CASSYTGANEKLFF.

This sequence joins TRBV10-2 and TRBJ1-4; D gene unclear. This CDR3 has 15 amino acids. Between the trimmed V and J ends, which lost 2 bases and 5 bases, there was a span of 12 bases. The germline gives CDR1 WSHSY, CDR2 SAAADI. In nucleotides, the CDR3 is TGCGCCAGCAGTGAGATGGAGGCCGGAAATGAAAAACTGTTTTTT. As protein: CASSEMEAGNEKLFF.

This chain uses TRBV25-1 with TRBJ1-4; TRBD1 matches at 7 bases. CDR1 MGHDK and CDR2 SYGVNS come from the germline V gene. The CDR3 spans 15 residues. J lost 4 bases, V lost 1 base, and 3 bases had no gene match. CDR3 amino acids: CASSEWAGGNEKLFF. As DNA, the CDR3 is TGTGCCAGCAGTGAATGGGCAGGGGGTAATGAAAAACTGTTTTTT.

This clone has a handful of counts. The chain recombines TRBV6-5 with TRBJ1-3; no definite D call. The CDR3 has 10 residues. Germline values: CDR1 MNHEY, CDR2 SVGAGI. Trimming pared 9 bases from V and 6 bases from J, leaving 6 bases between. The CDR3 loop reads CARQSNTIYF. CDR3 in DNA: TGTGCCAGACAATCAAACACCATATATTTT.

The DNA of the CDR3 is TGCAGCGTAGCCCCGGGGGGGGGCCGACCTGAGTACTTC. Its protein product is CSVAPGGGRPEYF. The J gene is TRBJ2-7, the V gene TRBV29-1, with TRBD2 matching over 8 bases. The germline gives CDR1 SQVTM, CDR2 ANQGSEA. V was clipped by 6 bases and J by 11 bases; unmatched bases: 15. There are 13 residues in the CDR3.

The V gene is TRBV27, the J gene TRBJ2-7; 7 nucleotides line up with TRBD2. Germline-derived CDR1 and CDR2 are MNHEY and SMNVEV (reference sequence). V gave up 4 bases and J gave up 5 bases; unmatched junction bases: 14. The CDR3 extends over 16 amino acids. CDR3 amino acids: CASSSNLAGLINEQYF. The CDR3 DNA follows: TGTGCCAGCAGTTCGAATTTAGCGGGCTTGATCAACGAGCAGTACTTC.

V usage is TRBV27 and J usage is TRBJ2-7; 9 bases match TRBD1. The CDR3 runs 17 residues. The V gene's germline CDR1 is MNHEY and CDR2 SMNVEV (reference sequence). V was pared by 5 bases and J by 1 base, with 12 bases of the junction left unmatched. CDR3 loop: CASSTPGTGLPSYEQYF. For the CDR3, the DNA is TGTGCCAGCAGTACTCCTGGGACAGGGCTACCGTCCTACGAGCAGTACTTC.

This clone was seen a few times. The gene calls are TRBV5-1 and TRBJ2-3, with 11 bases matching TRBD1. This CDR3 spans 15 amino acids. The V gene's germline CDR1 is SGHRS and CDR2 YFSETQ. J gave up 3 bases and V 4 bases, and 4 bases lay outside the gene matches. As DNA, the CDR3 is TGCGCCAGCAGCGCGGGACAGGGGGTGACAGATACGCAGTATTTT. Protein sequence: CASSAGQGVTDTQYF.

The chain has TRBV7-3 and TRBJ2-3, with 9 bases identical to TRBD2. Germline V lookup: CDR1 SGHTA, CDR2 FQGTGA. J gave up 3 bases and V 6 bases, and 10 bases lay outside the gene matches. The CDR3 extends over 16 amino acids. The CDR3 reads CASSFISGSGTDTQYF. In DNA, the CDR3 is TGTGCCAGCAGTTTTATTAGCGGGAGTGGGACAGATACGCAGTATTTT.

V gene TRBV28 combines with J gene TRBJ2-7, with 10 bases fitting TRBD2. The CDR3 spans 16 residues. The ends lost 5 bases at V and 5 bases at J; junction bases unmatched: 12. Per the germline V gene, CDR1 is MDHEN and CDR2 is SYDVKM. The CDR3 loop is CASSLAGLAGVDEQYF. As DNA, the CDR3 is TGTGCCAGCAGTCTGGCGGGGCTAGCGGGAGTAGACGAGCAGTACTTC.

The J gene is TRBJ2-1, the V gene TRBV9; 9 bases agree with TRBD2. J lost 6 bases, V lost 0 bases, and 10 bases had no gene match. The CDR3 runs to 17 residues. CDR1 is SGDLS, CDR2 YYNGEE, per germline. The CDR3 spells CASSVGGSAGGRNEQFF. The DNA for the CDR3 is TGTGCCAGCAGCGTAGGCGGGTCTGCGGGAGGGCGCAATGAGCAGTTCTTC.

The chain recombines TRBV9 with TRBJ2-2, with a weak D call TRBD1 (5 bases). Trimming shortened V by 4 bases and J by 3 bases, and 10 bases separated the two germline ends. From germline, CDR1 is SGDLS and CDR2 YYNGEE. The CDR3 spans 14 residues. This chain's CDR3 is CASSITTDTGELFF. The DNA for the CDR3 is TGTGCCAGCAGCATAACGACAGACACCGGGGAGCTGTTTTTT.

V usage is TRBV7-9 and J usage is TRBJ1-1, with no clear D. CDR1 SEHNR and CDR2 FQNEAQ come from the germline V gene (reference sequence). This CDR3 is 12 amino acids long. Trimming removed 7 bases at V and 0 bases at J, with 6 bases between. The CDR3 protein is CASTDMNTEAFF. In nucleotides, the CDR3 is TGTGCCAGCACCGACATGAACACTGAAGCTTTCTTT.